Sequencing of this TCR beta chain was carried out in a study of control samples from healthy donors and cancer patients. This CDR3 is 17 amino acids long. Trimming shortened V by 8 bases and J by 0 bases, and 20 bases separated the two germline ends. CDR1 MGHRA and CDR2 YSYEKL come from the germline V gene. Sequenced by immunoSEQ multiplex PCR; TCRdb stores in-frame clones only, minus some. The table lists 90,000 to 130,000 clones, roughly 90% of them singletons, with roughly 4% in the top ten. The specimen was PBMCs. The source is an older woman with lung cancer. This chain joins TRBV4-1 and TRBJ2-1, with TRBD2 as a possible D gene (6 bases). CDR3 nucleotides: TGCGCCAGCCGGGGAGGAGGGCCCCTAAGCTCCTACAATGAGCAGTTCTTC. This gives the protein CASRGGGPLSSYNEQFF.